The following is a T cell receptor (beta chain) sequence with its context. In germline, CDR1 is SGHDN, CDR2 FVKESK. Losses at the gene ends were 4 bases for V and 1 base for J; bases not matched to a gene: 6. The CDR3 contains 15 residues. As for time point: peripheral blood 6 weeks after treatment start. This entry belongs to a study of PD-L1 blockade in urothelial cancer. Study information: Of roughly 30 patients, around 26 were males with bladder-origin urothelial cancer.

Data came from immunoSEQ multiplex PCR; TCRdb stores just in-frame clones and leaves some out. The sample includes about 41,000 clones, around 84% of them seen just once. The sequences come from PBMCs, collected around atezolizumab (anti-PD-L1) treatment. This receptor was identified in a man in his 70s with urothelial cancer. The chain uses TRBV14 and TRBJ2-5, with 7 positions matching TRBD1. The CDR3 sequence is CASSPQTGLQETQYF. CDR3 in DNA: TGTGCCAGCAGCCCTCAGACAGGGCTCCAAGAGACCCAGTACTTC.